A single sample gave rise to the 17 T cell receptor beta chains below, sequenced in a study of Graves' ophthalmopathy and Graves' hyperthyroidism. RNA transcripts provided the template for amplifying TCR beta CDR3 regions. HTBI-primed RT-PCR formed the first round, and a multiplex PCR formed the second. TCRdb recomputed calls from the multiplex PCR reads with MiXCR, one row per CDR3 protein. Among more than 300,000 distinct CDR3 sequences, over 15% were seen once, and the ten largest hold roughly 7%. Sequencing input: peripheral blood. All receptors derive from a woman younger than 30 with stable Graves' hyperthyroidism.

V usage is TRBV11-2 and J usage is TRBJ1-2; possibly TRBD1 for D (5 bases). This CDR3 is 14 amino acids long. The V gene's germline CDR1 is SGHAT and CDR2 FQNNGV. Deletions cut 4 bases from V and 1 base from J, with 10 bases between. This CDR3 reads CASSSGRNNYGYTF. The CDR3 nucleotides are TGTGCCAGCAGCTCGGGACGGAATAACTATGGCTACACCTTC.

This clonotype was detected ten times or more. The chain uses TRBV6-1 and TRBJ1-2; D is uncertain. From germline, CDR1 is MNHNS and CDR2 SASEGT. Trimming stripped 0 bases from V and 4 bases from J, with 18 bases between. This CDR3 spans 17 amino acids. The CDR3 bases are TGTGCCAGCAGTGAAGCGCTTGCCATGACCGGACTCTATGGCTACACCTTC. It encodes CASSEALAMTGLYGYTF.

In its sample, this clonotype was seen many times. The gene calls are TRBV7-2 and TRBJ2-7; TRBD1 is a possible D gene (5 bases). CDR3 size: 14 residues. V lost 5 bases, J lost 6 bases, and 17 bases lay in between. Germline assignment: CDR1 SGHTA and CDR2 FQGNSA. The CDR3 nucleotides read TGTGCCAGCAGCCCCAGGGTGGGTACGGCCGAGCAGTACTTC. It specifies CASSPRVGTAEQYF.

This clonotype was picked up many times. In nucleotides, the CDR3 is TGTGCCAGCAGTGGTTTTACAGGGTTCGCTGGGGCCAACGTCCTGACTTTC. Amino acid sequence: CASSGFTGFAGANVLTF. This chain uses TRBV25-1 with TRBJ2-6; D might be TRBD1 (6 bases). Germline CDR1 reads MGHDK; CDR2 reads SYGVNS. Trimming cost V 4 bases and J 2 bases, with 15 bases left between them. This CDR3 contains 17 residues.

The chain combines TRBV20-1 with TRBJ2-7; D is possibly TRBD1 (5 bases). The length of the CDR3 is 15 residues. Trimming took off 6 bases at V and 1 base at J, with 19 bases between the two ends. Germline V CDR1 and CDR2: DFQATT, SNEGSKA (reference sequence). Written as DNA, the CDR3 is TGCAGTGCCAAGGGGATGGTCCCCCTTTCCTACGAGCAGTACTTC. Translated: CSAKGMVPLSYEQYF.

This clonotype was counted ten times or more. V usage is TRBV6-1 and J usage is TRBJ2-7; 8 bases map to TRBD1. Per germline, CDR1 MNHNS and CDR2 SASEGT. J lost 5 bases, V lost 3 bases, and 12 bases had no gene match. CDR3 size: 16 residues. CDR3: CASSDFWTGQGNEQYF. CDR3 DNA: TGTGCCAGCAGTGATTTTTGGACAGGGCAGGGCAACGAGCAGTACTTC.

This clonotype was counted ten times or more. The V call is TRBV16, the J call TRBJ1-2; no reliable D call. The CDR3 loop spans 13 amino acids. Germline V gene sequence: CDR1 KGHSY, CDR2 FQNENV. V lost 2 bases and J 9 bases, leaving 13 bases between the germline ends. The CDR3 spells CASSQDPERSYTF. The CDR3 DNA is TGTGCCAGCAGCCAAGATCCGGAGCGGAGCTACACCTTC.

There are many counts of this clonotype. CDR3 sequence reads: CAYQGWNTEAFF. CDR3 in DNA: TGTGCCTATCAGGGGTGGAACACTGAAGCTTTCTTT. The V gene is TRBV6-1, the J gene TRBJ1-1; tentative D call: TRBD1 (6 bases). V shed 11 bases and J shed 1 base, with 11 bases lying between them. The CDR3 sequence is 12 residues long. Germline CDR1 and CDR2: MNHNS and SASEGT.

The V call is TRBV7-3, the J call TRBJ2-7, with 11 bases that match TRBD1. This CDR3 is built from 16 residues. Germline CDR1 reads SGHTA; CDR2 reads FQGTGA. V lost 0 bases to trimming and J lost 3 bases; unmatched junction nucleotides: 4. CDR3 residues: CASSLTGTGGVYEQYF. CDR3 DNA sequence: TGTGCCAGCAGCTTAACAGGGACAGGGGGTGTCTACGAGCAGTACTTC.

This clonotype was seen ten or more times. The CDR3 loop is CAISERGQGSYEQYF. In DNA, the CDR3 is TGTGCCATCAGTGAGCGGGGACAGGGGAGCTACGAGCAGTACTTC. The chain employs TRBV10-3 and TRBJ2-7, with 10 bases fitting TRBD1. V shed 2 bases, J shed 3 bases, and the junction held 4 bases outside the gene matches. The V gene's germline CDR1 is ENHRY and CDR2 SYGVKD. The CDR3 has 15 amino acids.

The table lists this clonotype with many counts. J is TRBJ2-5 and V is TRBV7-8; D gene ambiguous. The germline V gene encodes CDR1 SGHVS and CDR2 FQNEAQ. V was trimmed by 5 bases and J by 1 base, leaving 11 bases between them. The CDR3 has 14 amino acids. The CDR3, as DNA: TGTGCCAGCAGCCTAAGACTGAGCCAAGAGACCCAGTACTTC. Translating it yields CASSLRLSQETQYF.

This clonotype was seen a handful of times. This chain's CDR3 is CASSPGVNTGELFF. CDR3 DNA sequence: TGTGCCAGCTCACCGGGGGTGAACACCGGGGAGCTGTTTTTT. This sequence joins TRBV18 and TRBJ2-2; D assignment may be TRBD1 or TRBD2 (5 bases each). From germline, CDR1 is KGHSH and CDR2 LQKENI. The CDR3 extends over 14 amino acids. V lost 3 bases, J lost 1 base, and 6 bases lay in between.

The V gene is TRBV6-1, the J gene TRBJ2-2; tentatively, D is TRBD2 (6 bases). There are 14 residues in the CDR3. Germline lookup yields CDR1 MNHNS and CDR2 SASEGT. V was pared by 6 bases and J by 5 bases, with 13 bases between. CDR3 sequence (DNA): TGTGCCAGCAGGCCGGGACTCCCGACCGGGGAGCTGTTTTTT. Protein sequence: CASRPGLPTGELFF.

This clonotype was observed at least ten times. The chain combines TRBV9 with TRBJ1-6, with 7 bases lining up with TRBD1. V gave up 0 bases and J gave up 10 bases; unmatched junction bases: 7. The CDR3 length is 15 residues. In germline, CDR1 is SGDLS, CDR2 YYNGEE. The CDR3 DNA is TGTGCCAGCAGCGTAGACCCAGGGGGGTTCTCACCCCTCCACTTT. Translated, it gives CASSVDPGGFSPLHF.

This clonotype was counted at least ten times. This chain uses TRBV20-1 with TRBJ1-1; D is perhaps TRBD1 (6 bases). The CDR3 is 14 amino acids. The ends were cut back, 1 base at V and 6 bases at J, with 15 bases in the middle. The germline CDR1 and CDR2 sequences are DFQATT and SNEGSKA (reference sequence). This CDR3 is CSARAWAGGPEAFF. The DNA of the CDR3 is TGCAGTGCTAGAGCCTGGGCGGGGGGGCCTGAAGCTTTCTTT.

This clonotype was detected many times. CDR3 loop: CSARGRRNTGELFF. CDR3 DNA: TGCAGTGCTAGAGGGAGGAGGAATACCGGGGAGCTGTTTTTT. The V call is TRBV20-1, the J call TRBJ2-2; maybe TRBD2 (5 bases). V was clipped by 1 base and J by 5 bases, with 11 bases between them. CDR3 size: 14 residues. Germline V gene sequence: CDR1 DFQATT, CDR2 SNEGSKA (reference sequence).

The table lists this clonotype with many counts. V usage is TRBV4-2 and J usage is TRBJ2-2; possibly TRBD1 for D (6 bases). Germline V lookup: CDR1 LGHNA, CDR2 YNFKEQ. The CDR3 is 14 amino acids. Trimming removed 1 base from V and 6 bases from J, with 9 bases in between. The CDR3 reads CASSQGAGAGELFF. The CDR3 DNA sequence: TGTGCCAGCAGCCAAGGAGCAGGGGCCGGGGAGCTGTTTTTT.